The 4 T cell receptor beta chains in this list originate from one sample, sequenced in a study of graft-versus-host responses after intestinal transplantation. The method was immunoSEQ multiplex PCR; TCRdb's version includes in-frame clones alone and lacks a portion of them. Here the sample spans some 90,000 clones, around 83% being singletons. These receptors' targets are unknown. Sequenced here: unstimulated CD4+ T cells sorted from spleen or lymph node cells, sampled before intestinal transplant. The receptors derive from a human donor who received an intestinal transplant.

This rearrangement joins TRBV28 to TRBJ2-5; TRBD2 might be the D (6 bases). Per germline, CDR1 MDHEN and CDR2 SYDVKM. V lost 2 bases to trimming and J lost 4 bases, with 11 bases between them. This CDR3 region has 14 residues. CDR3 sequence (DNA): TGTGCCAGCAGTTTAGTTCGGGGAGGAGAGACCCAGTACTTC. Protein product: CASSLVRGGETQYF.

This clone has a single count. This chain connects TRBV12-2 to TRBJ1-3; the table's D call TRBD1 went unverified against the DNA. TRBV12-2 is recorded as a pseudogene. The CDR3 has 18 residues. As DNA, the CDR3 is TGTGCAAGTCGCTTATGGGACCGGGACAGGGGGCCTGGAAACACCATATATTTT. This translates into CASRLWDRDRGPGNTIYF.

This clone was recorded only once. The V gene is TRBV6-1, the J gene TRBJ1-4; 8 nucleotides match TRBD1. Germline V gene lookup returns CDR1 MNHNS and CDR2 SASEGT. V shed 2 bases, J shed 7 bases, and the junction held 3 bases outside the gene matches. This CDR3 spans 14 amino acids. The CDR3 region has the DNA TGTGCCAGCAGTGAACAGGGGGCGGTTGAAAAACTGTTTTTT. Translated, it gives CASSEQGAVEKLFF.

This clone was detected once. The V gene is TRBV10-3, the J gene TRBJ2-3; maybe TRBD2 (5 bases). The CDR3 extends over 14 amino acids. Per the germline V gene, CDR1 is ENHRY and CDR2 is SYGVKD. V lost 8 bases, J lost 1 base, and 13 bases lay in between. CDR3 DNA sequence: TGTGCCATCTCGCTCGCGGAGGGCACAGATACGCAGTATTTT. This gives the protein CAISLAEGTDTQYF.